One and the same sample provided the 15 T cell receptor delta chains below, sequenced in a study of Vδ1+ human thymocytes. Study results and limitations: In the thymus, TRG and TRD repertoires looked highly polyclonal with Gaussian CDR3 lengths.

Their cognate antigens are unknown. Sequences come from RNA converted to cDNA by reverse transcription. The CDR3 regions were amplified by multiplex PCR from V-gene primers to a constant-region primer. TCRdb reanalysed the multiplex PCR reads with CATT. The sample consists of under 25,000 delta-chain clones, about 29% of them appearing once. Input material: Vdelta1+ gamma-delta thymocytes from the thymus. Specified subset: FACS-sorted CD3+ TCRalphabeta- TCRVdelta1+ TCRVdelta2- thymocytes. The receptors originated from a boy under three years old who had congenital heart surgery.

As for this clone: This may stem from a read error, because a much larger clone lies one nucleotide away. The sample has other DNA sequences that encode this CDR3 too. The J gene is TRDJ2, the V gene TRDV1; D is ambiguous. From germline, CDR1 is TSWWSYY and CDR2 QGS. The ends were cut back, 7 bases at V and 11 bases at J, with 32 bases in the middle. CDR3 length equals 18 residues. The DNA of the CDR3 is TGTGCTCTTGAAGCACCCAACCCACCAAACCAAAAGCAAGCGCAACTCTTCTTT. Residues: CALEAPNPPNQKQAQLFF.

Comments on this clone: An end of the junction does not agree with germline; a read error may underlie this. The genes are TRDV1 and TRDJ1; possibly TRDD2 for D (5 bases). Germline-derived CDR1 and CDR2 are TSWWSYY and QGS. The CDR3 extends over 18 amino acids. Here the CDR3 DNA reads TGTGCTCTTGGACCTAGACCTTCTTCCCCCTTGTACGCCGATAGACTCATCTTT. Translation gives CALGPRPSSPLYADRLIF.

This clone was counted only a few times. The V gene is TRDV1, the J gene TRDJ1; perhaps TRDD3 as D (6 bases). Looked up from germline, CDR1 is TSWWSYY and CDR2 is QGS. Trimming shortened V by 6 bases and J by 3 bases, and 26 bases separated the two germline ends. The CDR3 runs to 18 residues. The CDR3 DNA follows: TGTGCTCTTGGACGCGGTCGGGCGGGATATCTGGCGGCCGATAAACTCATCTTT. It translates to CALGRGRAGYLAADKLIF.

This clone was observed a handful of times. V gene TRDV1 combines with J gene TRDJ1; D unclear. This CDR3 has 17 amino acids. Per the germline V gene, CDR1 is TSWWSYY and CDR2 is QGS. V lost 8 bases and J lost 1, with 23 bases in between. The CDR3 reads CALRASPLFPTTDKLIF. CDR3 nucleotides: TGTGCTCTTAGGGCGTCTCCCCTGTTTCCGACCACCGATAAACTCATCTTT.

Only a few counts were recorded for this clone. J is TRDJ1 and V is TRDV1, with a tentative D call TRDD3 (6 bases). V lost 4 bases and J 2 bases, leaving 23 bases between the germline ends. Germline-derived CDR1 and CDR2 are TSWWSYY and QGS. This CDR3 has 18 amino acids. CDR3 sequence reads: CALGVLVGVRQGTDKLIF. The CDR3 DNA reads TGTGCTCTTGGGGTCCTCGTGGGGGTTCGTCAGGGAACCGATAAACTCATCTTT.

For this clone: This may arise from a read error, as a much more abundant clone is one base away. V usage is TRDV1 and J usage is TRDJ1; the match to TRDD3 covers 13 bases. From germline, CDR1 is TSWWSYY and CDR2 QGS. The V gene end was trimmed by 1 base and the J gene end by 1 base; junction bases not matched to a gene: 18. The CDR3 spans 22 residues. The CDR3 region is CALGEPSGPTGGYAGPTDKLIF. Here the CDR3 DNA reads TGTGCTCTTGGGGAACCGTCGGGTCCCACTGGGGGATACGCAGGGCCCACCGATAAACTCATCTTT.

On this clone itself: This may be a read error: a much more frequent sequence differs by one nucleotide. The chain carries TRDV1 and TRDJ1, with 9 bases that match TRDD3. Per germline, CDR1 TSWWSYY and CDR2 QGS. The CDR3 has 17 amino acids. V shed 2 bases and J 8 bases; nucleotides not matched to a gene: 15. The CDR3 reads CALGESPFNWGRRKLIF. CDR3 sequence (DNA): TGTGCTCTTGGGGAATCGCCCTTCAACTGGGGGAGACGGAAACTCATCTTT.

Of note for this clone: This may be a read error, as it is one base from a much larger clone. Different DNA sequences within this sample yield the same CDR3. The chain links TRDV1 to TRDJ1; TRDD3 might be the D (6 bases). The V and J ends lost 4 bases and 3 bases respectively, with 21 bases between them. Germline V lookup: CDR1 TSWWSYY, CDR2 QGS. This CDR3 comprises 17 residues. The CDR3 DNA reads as TGTGCTCTTGGGGCCGTCCCCCTTGGGGATGAAGCCGATAAACTCATCTTT. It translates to CALGAVPLGDEADKLIF.

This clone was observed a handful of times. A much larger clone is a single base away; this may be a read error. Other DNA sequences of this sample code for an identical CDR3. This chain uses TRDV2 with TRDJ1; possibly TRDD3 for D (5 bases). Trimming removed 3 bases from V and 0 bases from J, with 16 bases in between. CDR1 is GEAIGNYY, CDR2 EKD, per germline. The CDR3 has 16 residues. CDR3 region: CACDEDTTVYTDKLIF. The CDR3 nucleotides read TGTGCCTGTGACGAAGATACAACAGTTTACACCGATAAACTCATCTTT.

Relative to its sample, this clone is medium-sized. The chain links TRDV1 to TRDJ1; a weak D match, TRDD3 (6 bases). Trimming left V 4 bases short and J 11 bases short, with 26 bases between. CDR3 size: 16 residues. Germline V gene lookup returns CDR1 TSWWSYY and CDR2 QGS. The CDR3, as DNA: TGTGCTCTTGGGGCCCCTCCATTAAAACCGGGGATTCGGCTCATCTTT. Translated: CALGAPPLKPGIRLIF.

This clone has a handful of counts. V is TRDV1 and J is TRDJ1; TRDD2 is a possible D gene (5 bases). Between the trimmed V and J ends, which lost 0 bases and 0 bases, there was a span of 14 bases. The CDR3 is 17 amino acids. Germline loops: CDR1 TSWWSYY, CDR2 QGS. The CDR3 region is CALGELDPIPYTDKLIF. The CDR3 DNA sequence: TGTGCTCTTGGGGAACTAGACCCTATTCCTTACACCGATAAACTCATCTTT.

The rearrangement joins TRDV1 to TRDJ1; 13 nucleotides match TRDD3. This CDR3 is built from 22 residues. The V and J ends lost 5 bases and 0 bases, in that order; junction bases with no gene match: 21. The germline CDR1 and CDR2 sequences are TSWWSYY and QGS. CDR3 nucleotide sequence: TGTGCTCTTGGGAAGGCTTCCTACCCGTACTGGGGGATACGCCAGTACACCGATAAACTCATCTTT. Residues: CALGKASYPYWGIRQYTDKLIF.

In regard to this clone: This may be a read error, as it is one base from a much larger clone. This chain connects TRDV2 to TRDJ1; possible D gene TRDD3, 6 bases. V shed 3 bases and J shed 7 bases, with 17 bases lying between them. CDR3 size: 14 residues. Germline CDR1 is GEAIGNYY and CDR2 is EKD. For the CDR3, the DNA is TGTGCCTGTGACCCGGGGGACACTGAAAGTAAACTCATCTTT. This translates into CACDPGDTESKLIF.

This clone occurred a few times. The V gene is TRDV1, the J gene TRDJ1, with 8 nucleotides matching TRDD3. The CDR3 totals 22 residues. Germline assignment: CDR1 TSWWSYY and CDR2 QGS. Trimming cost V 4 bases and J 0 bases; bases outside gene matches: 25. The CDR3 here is CALGGLLSRPSLGGMYTDKLIF. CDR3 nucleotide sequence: TGTGCTCTTGGGGGCCTACTTTCCCGCCCCTCACTGGGGGGTATGTACACCGATAAACTCATCTTT.

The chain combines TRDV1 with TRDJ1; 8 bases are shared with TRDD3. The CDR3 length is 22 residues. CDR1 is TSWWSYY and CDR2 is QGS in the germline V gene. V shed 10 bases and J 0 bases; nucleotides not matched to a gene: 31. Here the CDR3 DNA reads TGTGCTCGTGGTGAAAACCAGGGCCTTCCATCGTACTGGGGGGGTTACACCGATAAACTCATCTTT. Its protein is CARGENQGLPSYWGGYTDKLIF.